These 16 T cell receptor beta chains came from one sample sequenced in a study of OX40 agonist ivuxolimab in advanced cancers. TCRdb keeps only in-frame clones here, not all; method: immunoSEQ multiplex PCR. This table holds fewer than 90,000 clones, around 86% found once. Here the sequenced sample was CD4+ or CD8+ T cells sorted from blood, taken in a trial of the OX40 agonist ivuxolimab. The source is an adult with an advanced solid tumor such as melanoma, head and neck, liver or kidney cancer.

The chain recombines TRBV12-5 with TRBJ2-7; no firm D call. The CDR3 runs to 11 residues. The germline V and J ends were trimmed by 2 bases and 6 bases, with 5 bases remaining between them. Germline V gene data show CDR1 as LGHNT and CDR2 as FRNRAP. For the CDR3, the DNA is TGTGCTAGTGGTTTGCTTCTCGAGCAGTACTTC. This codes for CASGLLLEQYF.

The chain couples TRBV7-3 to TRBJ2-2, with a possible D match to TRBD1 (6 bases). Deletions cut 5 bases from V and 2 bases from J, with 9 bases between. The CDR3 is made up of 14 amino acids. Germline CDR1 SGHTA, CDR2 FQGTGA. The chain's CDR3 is CASSPDSNTGELFF. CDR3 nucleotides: TGTGCCAGCAGCCCGGACAGTAACACCGGGGAGCTGTTTTTT.

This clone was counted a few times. CDR3 DNA: TGTGCCAGCAGCCAAGACGCAAGAGCGGGGGGAGCCTACGAGCAGTACTTC. Its translation is CASSQDARAGGAYEQYF. The chain is built from TRBV4-2 and TRBJ2-7; 9 bases line up with TRBD2. This CDR3 has 17 residues. Germline CDR1 is LGHNA and CDR2 is YNFKEQ. Trimming removed 0 bases from V and 2 bases from J; junction bases left unmatched: 8.

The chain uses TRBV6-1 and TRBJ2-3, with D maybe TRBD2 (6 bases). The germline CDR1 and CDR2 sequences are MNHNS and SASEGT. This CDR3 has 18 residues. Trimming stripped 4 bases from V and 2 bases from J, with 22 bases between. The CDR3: CASSGTFLTSYHTDTQYF. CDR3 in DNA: TGTGCCAGCAGTGGGACGTTCCTTACTAGCTACCACACAGATACGCAGTATTTT.

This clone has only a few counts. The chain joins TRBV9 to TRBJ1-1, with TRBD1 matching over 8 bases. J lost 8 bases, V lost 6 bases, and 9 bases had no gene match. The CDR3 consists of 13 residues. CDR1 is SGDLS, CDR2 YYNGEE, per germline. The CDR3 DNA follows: TGTGCCAGCAACCTAGGGACAGGTGGCGAAGCTTTCTTT. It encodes CASNLGTGGEAFF. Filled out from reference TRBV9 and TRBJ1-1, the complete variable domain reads DSGVTQTPKHLITATGQRVTLRCSPRSGDLSVYWYQQSLDQGLQFLIQYYNGEERAKGNILERFSAQQFPDLHSELNLSSLELGDSALYFCASNLGTGGEAFFGQGTRLTVV.

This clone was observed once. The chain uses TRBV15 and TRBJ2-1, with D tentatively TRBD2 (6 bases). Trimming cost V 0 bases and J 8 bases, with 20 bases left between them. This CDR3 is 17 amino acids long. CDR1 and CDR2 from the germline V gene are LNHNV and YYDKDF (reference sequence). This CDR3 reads CATSRDSGAGRRDEQFF. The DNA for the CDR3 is TGTGCCACCAGCAGAGATTCTGGGGCGGGACGGAGGGATGAGCAGTTCTTC.

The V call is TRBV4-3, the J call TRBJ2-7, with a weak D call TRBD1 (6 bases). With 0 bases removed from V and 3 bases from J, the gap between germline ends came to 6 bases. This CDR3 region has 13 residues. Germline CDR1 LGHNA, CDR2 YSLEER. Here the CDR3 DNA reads TGCGCCAGCAGCCAAGAACAGGGCTACGAGCAGTACTTC. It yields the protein CASSQEQGYEQYF.

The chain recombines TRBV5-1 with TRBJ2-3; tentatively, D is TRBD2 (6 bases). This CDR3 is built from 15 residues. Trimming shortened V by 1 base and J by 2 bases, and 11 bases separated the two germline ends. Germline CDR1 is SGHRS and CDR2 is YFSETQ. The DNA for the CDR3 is TGCGCCAGCAGCTTGCGCGGGGAATTCACAGATACGCAGTATTTT. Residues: CASSLRGEFTDTQYF.

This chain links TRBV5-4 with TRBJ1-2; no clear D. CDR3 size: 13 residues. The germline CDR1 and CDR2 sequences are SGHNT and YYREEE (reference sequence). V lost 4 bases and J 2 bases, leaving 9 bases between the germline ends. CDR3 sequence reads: CASSPRNNYGYTF. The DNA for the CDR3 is TGTGCCAGCAGCCCCCGAAACAACTATGGCTACACCTTC.

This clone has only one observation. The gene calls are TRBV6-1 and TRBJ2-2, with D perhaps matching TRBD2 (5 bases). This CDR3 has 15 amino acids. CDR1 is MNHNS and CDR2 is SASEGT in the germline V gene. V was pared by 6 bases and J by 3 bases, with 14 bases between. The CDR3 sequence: CASRPLDSYTGELFF. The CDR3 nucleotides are TGTGCCAGCAGACCTTTGGACTCGTACACCGGGGAGCTGTTTTTT.

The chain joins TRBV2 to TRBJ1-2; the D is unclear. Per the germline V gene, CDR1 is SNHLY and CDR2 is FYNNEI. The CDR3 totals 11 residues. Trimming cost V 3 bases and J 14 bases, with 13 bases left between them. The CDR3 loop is CASSETGVGTF. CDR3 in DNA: TGTGCCAGCAGTGAGACCGGGGTCGGGACCTTC.

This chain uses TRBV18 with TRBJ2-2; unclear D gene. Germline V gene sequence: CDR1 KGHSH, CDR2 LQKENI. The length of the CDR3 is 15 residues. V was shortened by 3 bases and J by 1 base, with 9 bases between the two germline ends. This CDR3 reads CASSPQRQNTGELFF. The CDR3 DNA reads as TGTGCCAGCTCACCTCAAAGACAGAACACCGGGGAGCTGTTTTTT.

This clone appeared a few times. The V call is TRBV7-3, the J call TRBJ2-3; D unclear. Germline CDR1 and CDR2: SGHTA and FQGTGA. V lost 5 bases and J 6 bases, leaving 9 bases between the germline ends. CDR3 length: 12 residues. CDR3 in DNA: TGTGCCAGCAGCCGGCCCGGGGATACGCAGTATTTT. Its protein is CASSRPGDTQYF.

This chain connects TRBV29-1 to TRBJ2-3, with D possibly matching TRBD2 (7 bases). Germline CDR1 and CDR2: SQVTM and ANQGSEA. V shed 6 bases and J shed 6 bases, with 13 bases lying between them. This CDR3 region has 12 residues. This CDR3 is CSVEGGEDTQYF. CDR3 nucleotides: TGCAGCGTGGAGGGGGGGGAGGATACGCAGTATTTT.

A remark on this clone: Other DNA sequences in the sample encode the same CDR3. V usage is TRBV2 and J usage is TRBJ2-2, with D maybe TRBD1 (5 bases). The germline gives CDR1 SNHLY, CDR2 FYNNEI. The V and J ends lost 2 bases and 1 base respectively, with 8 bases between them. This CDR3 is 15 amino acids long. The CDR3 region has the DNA TGTGCCAGCAGTGAAAGGCAGGGGAACACCGGGGAGCTGTTTTTT. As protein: CASSERQGNTGELFF.

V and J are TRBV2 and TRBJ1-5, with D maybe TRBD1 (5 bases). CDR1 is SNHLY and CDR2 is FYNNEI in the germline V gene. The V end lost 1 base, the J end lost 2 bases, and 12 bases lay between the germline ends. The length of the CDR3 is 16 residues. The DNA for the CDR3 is TGTGCCAGCAGTGAAGGTGGGGGAGCGGGCAATCAGCCCCAGCATTTT. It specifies CASSEGGGAGNQPQHF.